Listed below are T cell receptor beta chains from one sample, sequenced in a study of naive and memory T cell subsets. TCRdb re-analysed the UMI-ligation and nested PCR reads in MiXCR, keeping a single row per CDR3 protein. This table holds more than 120,000 distinct CDR3 sequences, approximately 21% found once. Sample: naive CD8+ T cells from blood. Source of these receptors: a human donor in good health. Both conserved end residues are part of each CDR3. Each record gives: D gene, V gene, J gene, CDR3 protein. D genes are given only for firm matches.

d_gene: .; v_gene: TRBV7-9; j_gene: TRBJ1-1; CDR3aa: CASKFQNTEAFF
d_gene: .; v_gene: TRBV29-1; j_gene: TRBJ2-4; CDR3aa: CSVLNLAKNIQYF
d_gene: .; v_gene: TRBV6-5; j_gene: TRBJ2-4; CDR3aa: CASSPTGGPKNIQYF
d_gene: .; v_gene: TRBV29-1; j_gene: TRBJ2-7; CDR3aa: CSVLGATYEQYF
d_gene: .; v_gene: TRBV7-6; j_gene: TRBJ2-3; CDR3aa: CASSSAGRGSAETVTDTQYF
d_gene: TRBD1; v_gene: TRBV4-1; j_gene: TRBJ2-7; CDR3aa: CASSQQHGQGRFYEQYF
d_gene: .; v_gene: TRBV20-1; j_gene: TRBJ1-5; CDR3aa: CSFGINSNQPQHF
d_gene: .; v_gene: TRBV4-3; j_gene: TRBJ2-7; CDR3aa: CASSQDSQNYEQYF
d_gene: TRBD2; v_gene: TRBV19; j_gene: TRBJ2-1; CDR3aa: CASSTLLAVGEQFF
d_gene: .; v_gene: TRBV28; j_gene: TRBJ2-7; CDR3aa: CASSDSNRFYEQYF
d_gene: TRBD2; v_gene: TRBV28; j_gene: TRBJ2-1; CDR3aa: CASSSHKERDDEQFF
d_gene: .; v_gene: TRBV6-5; j_gene: TRBJ2-1; CDR3aa: CASSYSKIDQQFF
d_gene: TRBD2; v_gene: TRBV4-1; j_gene: TRBJ2-3; CDR3aa: CASSYTSGRSDTQYF
d_gene: .; v_gene: TRBV21-1; j_gene: TRBJ1-5; CDR3aa: CASSKEEEGDGRNQPQHF
d_gene: .; v_gene: TRBV20-1; j_gene: TRBJ2-7; CDR3aa: CSARVADQPYEQYF
d_gene: .; v_gene: TRBV20-1; j_gene: TRBJ2-7; CDR3aa: CSALAFSYEQYF
d_gene: TRBD1; v_gene: TRBV20-1; j_gene: TRBJ2-7; CDR3aa: CSASRDRGTYEQYF
d_gene: .; v_gene: TRBV13; j_gene: TRBJ2-3; CDR3aa: CASSLAQPTQYF
d_gene: .; v_gene: TRBV6-5; j_gene: TRBJ2-7; CDR3aa: CASSYSITPAYEQYF
d_gene: TRBD1; v_gene: TRBV27; j_gene: TRBJ2-7; CDR3aa: CASADRVPYEQYF
d_gene: TRBD2; v_gene: TRBV19; j_gene: TRBJ2-7; CDR3aa: CASSASGMNEQYF
d_gene: .; v_gene: TRBV15; j_gene: TRBJ1-1; CDR3aa: CATSTPGGNTEAFF
d_gene: .; v_gene: TRBV29-1; j_gene: TRBJ1-2; CDR3aa: CSVEGVQGSPNYGYTF
d_gene: .; v_gene: TRBV4-1; j_gene: TRBJ1-1; CDR3aa: CASSQEVPGDTEAFF
d_gene: .; v_gene: TRBV13; j_gene: TRBJ2-4; CDR3aa: CASTIFQGVGPALAKNIQYF
d_gene: TRBD1; v_gene: TRBV4-1; j_gene: TRBJ1-1; CDR3aa: CASSQARQGNTEAFF
d_gene: .; v_gene: TRBV3-1; j_gene: TRBJ1-2; CDR3aa: CASSQDFLATNYGYTF
d_gene: .; v_gene: TRBV6-5; j_gene: TRBJ1-1; CDR3aa: CASSRPRDGHTEAFF
d_gene: .; v_gene: TRBV6-6; j_gene: TRBJ2-3; CDR3aa: CASSYSEASTDTQYF
d_gene: .; v_gene: TRBV27; j_gene: TRBJ2-5; CDR3aa: CASSLSGRPQETQYF
d_gene: .; v_gene: TRBV12-3/TRBV12-4; j_gene: TRBJ1-3; CDR3aa: CASSFTLSGNTIYF
d_gene: .; v_gene: TRBV5-5; j_gene: TRBJ1-2; CDR3aa: CASSSLTGTRIFYGYTF
d_gene: .; v_gene: TRBV29-1; j_gene: TRBJ2-7; CDR3aa: CSVEDPASSYEQYF
d_gene: TRBD1; v_gene: TRBV10-3; j_gene: TRBJ1-3; CDR3aa: CAISRTGSGNTIYF
d_gene: .; v_gene: TRBV5-1; j_gene: TRBJ1-4; CDR3aa: CASSLGPTNEKLFF
d_gene: .; v_gene: TRBV28; j_gene: TRBJ2-1; CDR3aa: CASSLAGLPYNEQFF
d_gene: TRBD2; v_gene: TRBV19; j_gene: TRBJ2-2; CDR3aa: CASTDSGTFANTGELFF
d_gene: TRBD1; v_gene: TRBV12-3/TRBV12-4; j_gene: TRBJ2-7; CDR3aa: CASSSIGQGASYEQYF
d_gene: .; v_gene: TRBV4-1; j_gene: TRBJ2-3; CDR3aa: CASSQGQTDSTDTQYF
d_gene: TRBD1; v_gene: TRBV20-1; j_gene: TRBJ1-5; CDR3aa: CSANPGTASNQPQHF
d_gene: .; v_gene: TRBV5-1; j_gene: TRBJ2-1; CDR3aa: CASSIKPLGSQYNEQFF
d_gene: TRBD2; v_gene: TRBV29-1; j_gene: TRBJ2-3; CDR3aa: CSVVLETNSGRAPADTQYF
d_gene: .; v_gene: TRBV4-1; j_gene: TRBJ2-7; CDR3aa: CASSQEPSSYEQYF
d_gene: .; v_gene: TRBV28; j_gene: TRBJ2-1; CDR3aa: CASSSRSPYNEQFF
d_gene: .; v_gene: TRBV7-6; j_gene: TRBJ1-1; CDR3aa: CASSLDLLNTEAFF
d_gene: .; v_gene: TRBV14; j_gene: TRBJ2-7; CDR3aa: CASSQETDYEQYF
d_gene: .; v_gene: TRBV15; j_gene: TRBJ2-7; CDR3aa: CATSRDANYEQYF
d_gene: .; v_gene: TRBV12-5; j_gene: TRBJ2-7; CDR3aa: CASGLGGTYEQYF
d_gene: .; v_gene: TRBV16; j_gene: TRBJ2-7; CDR3aa: CASSQAKLYEQYF
d_gene: TRBD2; v_gene: TRBV11-2; j_gene: TRBJ2-1; CDR3aa: CASSLDLSGVDEQFF
d_gene: .; v_gene: TRBV13; j_gene: TRBJ2-7; CDR3aa: CASSLVGRDLEEQYF
d_gene: .; v_gene: TRBV6-5; j_gene: TRBJ2-7; CDR3aa: CASSYSGSLAEQYF
d_gene: .; v_gene: TRBV6-2/TRBV6-3; j_gene: TRBJ2-3; CDR3aa: CASRTGKSTQYF
d_gene: TRBD2; v_gene: TRBV29-1; j_gene: TRBJ2-1; CDR3aa: CSVEDPLAGSSYNEQFF
d_gene: .; v_gene: TRBV16; j_gene: TRBJ1-1; CDR3aa: CASSQNWDTEAFF
d_gene: TRBD1; v_gene: TRBV3-1; j_gene: TRBJ2-4; CDR3aa: CASSLFYRGSTKNIQYF
d_gene: .; v_gene: TRBV6-5; j_gene: TRBJ1-3; CDR3aa: CASSYSIQILGGSGNTIYF
d_gene: TRBD2; v_gene: TRBV9; j_gene: TRBJ2-3; CDR3aa: CASSPLGLAGADTQYF
d_gene: TRBD2; v_gene: TRBV13; j_gene: TRBJ2-1; CDR3aa: CASSSSGRAPFF